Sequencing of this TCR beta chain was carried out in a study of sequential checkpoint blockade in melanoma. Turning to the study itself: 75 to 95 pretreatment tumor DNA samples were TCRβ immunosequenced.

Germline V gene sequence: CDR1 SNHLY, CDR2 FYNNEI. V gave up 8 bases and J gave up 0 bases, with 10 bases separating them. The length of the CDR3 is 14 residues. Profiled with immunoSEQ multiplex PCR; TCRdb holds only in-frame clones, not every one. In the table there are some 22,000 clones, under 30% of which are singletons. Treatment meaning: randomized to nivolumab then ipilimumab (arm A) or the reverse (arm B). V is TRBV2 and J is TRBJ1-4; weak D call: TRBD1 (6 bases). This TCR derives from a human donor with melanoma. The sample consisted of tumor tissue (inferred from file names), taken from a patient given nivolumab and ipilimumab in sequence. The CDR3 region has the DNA TGTGCCAGCGGACAGAAAACAACTAATGAAAAACTGTTTTTT. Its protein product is CASGQKTTNEKLFF.